The 19 T cell receptor beta chains reported below all come from one sample, sequenced in a study of sequential checkpoint blockade in melanoma. As to treatment: randomized to nivolumab then ipilimumab (arm A) or the reverse (arm B). The protocol was immunoSEQ multiplex PCR, while the TCRdb copy is restricted to in-frame clones and leaves out a portion. The profile shows some 32,000 clones, about four fifths of them singletons. The sample in question was CD8+ T cells sorted from blood (inferred from file names), obtained from a patient given nivolumab and ipilimumab in sequence. Source of these receptors: a human donor with melanoma.

The V gene is TRBV19, the J gene TRBJ2-5, with 7 bases that match TRBD2. Looked up from germline, CDR1 is LNHDA and CDR2 is SQIVND (reference sequence). The CDR3 consists of 16 residues. The V segment lost 3 bases and the J segment 5 bases; nucleotides outside the gene matches: 12. The CDR3 loop reads CASSISKRGLSETQYF. Here the CDR3 DNA reads TGTGCCAGTAGTATCAGCAAGCGGGGCCTTTCGGAGACCCAGTACTTC.

This chain connects TRBV19 to TRBJ2-1, with TRBD1 identical over 7 bases. CDR1 and CDR2 (germline): LNHDA, SQIVND (reference sequence). J gave up 4 bases and V 5 bases, and 2 bases lay outside the gene matches. The CDR3 sequence is 13 residues long. CDR3 in DNA: TGTGCCAGTAGTTGGGACAGTTACAATGAGCAGTTCTTC. This sequence encodes CASSWDSYNEQFF.

This clone has a handful of counts. The J gene is TRBJ1-5, the V gene TRBV15; D possibly corresponds to TRBD1 (6 bases). Germline CDR1 LNHNV, CDR2 YYDKDF (reference sequence). The length of the CDR3 is 16 residues. The germline V and J ends were trimmed by 5 bases and 1 base, with 15 bases remaining between them. CDR3 region: CATSSHDRLSNQPQHF. The CDR3 DNA reads TGTGCCACCAGCTCGCACGACAGGTTAAGCAATCAGCCCCAGCATTTT.

The chain links TRBV28 to TRBJ2-1; maybe TRBD2 (7 bases). CDR3 length: 14 residues. Germline loops: CDR1 MDHEN, CDR2 SYDVKM. The ends were cut back, 1 base at V and 9 bases at J, with 13 bases in the middle. CDR3 loop: CASSLSGGGGEQFF. The CDR3 coding sequence is TGTGCCAGCAGTTTATCGGGGGGCGGAGGTGAGCAGTTCTTC.

This clone was seen only a few times. The chain is built from TRBV6-5 and TRBJ2-1; 12 positions match TRBD2. V shed 5 bases, J shed 6 bases, and the junction held 5 bases outside the gene matches. The CDR3 is 15 amino acids. Germline V gene sequence: CDR1 MNHEY, CDR2 SVGAGI. CDR3 sequence reads: CASSLLAGGGNEQFF. The CDR3 nucleotides read TGTGCCAGCAGTCTACTAGCGGGAGGAGGCAATGAGCAGTTCTTC.

This rearrangement joins TRBV29-1 to TRBJ1-1; possible D gene TRBD1, 5 bases. The CDR3 sequence is 13 residues long. V was pared by 6 bases and J by 5 bases, with 16 bases between. Per germline, CDR1 SQVTM and CDR2 ANQGSEA. In DNA form, the CDR3 reads TGCAGCGTCGAGCAGGGAGGGGAAACTGAAGCTTTCTTT. This codes for CSVEQGGETEAFF.

CDR3 sequence reads: CASSLVGTGGTEQYF. CDR3 sequence (DNA): TGTGCCAGCAGTTTGGTAGGGACAGGGGGCACCGAGCAGTACTTC. V usage is TRBV27 and J usage is TRBJ2-7, with 12 bases that match TRBD1. V trimming: 3 bases; J trimming: 6 bases; junction bases outside the gene matches: 6. Per the germline V gene, CDR1 is MNHEY and CDR2 is SMNVEV (reference sequence). The CDR3 loop spans 15 amino acids.

The rearrangement links TRBV4-1 to TRBJ2-7, with D maybe TRBD2 (6 bases). V gave up 4 bases and J gave up 1 base, with 17 bases separating them. Germline values: CDR1 MGHRA, CDR2 YSYEKL. The CDR3 covers 16 residues. For the CDR3, the DNA is TGCGCCAGCAGCCCACATAGCGGTTACCCTTCCTACGAGCAGTACTTC. Translation gives CASSPHSGYPSYEQYF.

As regards this clone: This sample includes further DNA sequences coding for the same CDR3. J is TRBJ2-7 and V is TRBV27, with 8 bases identical to TRBD1. The ends lost 4 bases at V and 4 bases at J; junction bases unmatched: 6. Germline CDR1 reads MNHEY; CDR2 reads SMNVEV (reference sequence). The CDR3 extends over 14 amino acids. The CDR3 DNA reads as TGTGCCAGCAGTTACGACAGGGGAGCTTACGAGCAGTACTTC. Residues: CASSYDRGAYEQYF.

This chain connects TRBV6-1 to TRBJ2-1; no definite D call. Germline V CDR1 and CDR2: MNHNS, SASEGT. The germline V and J ends were trimmed by 2 bases and 8 bases, with 19 bases remaining between them. This CDR3 contains 16 residues. CDR3 protein: CASSEFGSSEEDEQFF. In DNA, the CDR3 is TGTGCCAGCAGTGAATTTGGGTCTAGTGAAGAGGATGAGCAGTTCTTC.

The J gene is TRBJ2-3, the V gene TRBV6-1; D is uncertain. Trimming removed 4 bases at V and 0 bases at J, with 14 bases between. Germline-derived CDR1 and CDR2 are MNHNS and SASEGT. This CDR3 spans 16 amino acids. DNA for the CDR3: TGTGCCAGCAGTGTCCTTGGCAGATTTAGCACAGATACGCAGTATTTT. Amino acids: CASSVLGRFSTDTQYF.

The chain links TRBV27 to TRBJ1-1; perhaps TRBD1 as D (6 bases). The CDR3 length is 14 residues. Germline CDR1 reads MNHEY; CDR2 reads SMNVEV (reference sequence). V was shortened by 5 bases and J by 2 bases, with 12 bases between the two germline ends. CDR3 nucleotide sequence: TGTGCCAGCAGTGACCGGGACACCAACACTGAAGCTTTCTTT. Encoded protein: CASSDRDTNTEAFF.

V and J are TRBV5-5 and TRBJ1-1, with D possibly being TRBD1 (5 bases). V was shortened by 7 bases and J by 3 bases, with 10 bases between the two germline ends. Germline CDR1 reads SGHKS; CDR2 reads YYEKEE (reference sequence). This CDR3 has 12 residues. The CDR3 sequence is CASRDSYTEAFF. CDR3 nucleotides: TGTGCCAGCCGGGACTCTTACACTGAAGCTTTCTTT. The full variable domain, rest sourced from reference TRBV5-5 and TRBJ1-1, is DAGVTQSPTHLIKTRGQQVTLRCSPISGHKSVSWYQQVLGQGPQFIFQYYEKEERGRGNFPDRFSARQFPNYSSELNVNALLLGDSALYLCASRDSYTEAFFGQGTRLTVV.

V and J are TRBV27 and TRBJ1-5; D unclear. This CDR3 has 15 residues. V gave up 1 base and J gave up 4 bases, with 11 bases separating them. Germline assignment: CDR1 MNHEY and CDR2 SMNVEV (reference sequence). In DNA form, the CDR3 reads TGTGCCAGCAGTTTATTCGGTCCTTCTAATCAGCCCCAGCATTTT. It codes for CASSLFGPSNQPQHF.

In this sample, this clone turned up a few times. V usage is TRBV5-1 and J usage is TRBJ2-5; possibly TRBD2 for D (5 bases). Looked up from germline, CDR1 is SGHRS and CDR2 is YFSETQ. Trimming removed 1 base at V and 4 bases at J, with 11 bases between. The CDR3 is 14 amino acids. In DNA form, the CDR3 reads TGCGCCAGCAGCTTGTGGCCTAGCAGAGAGACCCAGTACTTC. It yields the protein CASSLWPSRETQYF.

In DNA, the CDR3 is TGCGCCAGCAGCCCCCAGCGGAGCTCCTACAATGAGCAGTTCTTC. It encodes CASSPQRSSYNEQFF. V usage is TRBV5-1 and J usage is TRBJ2-1, with TRBD2 as a possible D gene (5 bases). This CDR3 region has 15 residues. Trimming shortened V by 4 bases and J by 0 bases, and 11 bases separated the two germline ends. CDR1 and CDR2 from the germline V gene are SGHRS and YFSETQ.

The V gene is TRBV7-9, the J gene TRBJ2-7; D unresolved. Looked up from germline, CDR1 is SEHNR and CDR2 is FQNEAQ (reference sequence). The CDR3 is 13 residues long. Trimming took 7 bases from V and 3 from J, leaving 13 bases between them. CDR3 nucleotides: TGTGCCAGCACAGGAACGGAACACTACGAGCAGTACTTC. Its translation: CASTGTEHYEQYF.

The V and J genes are TRBV10-3 and TRBJ2-5; no clear D gene. Germline-derived CDR1 and CDR2 are ENHRY and SYGVKD. Between the trimmed V and J ends, which lost 4 bases and 5 bases, there was a span of 23 bases. The CDR3 length is 17 residues. The CDR3 reads CAISGHKSEPRQETQYF. The CDR3 DNA sequence: TGTGCCATCAGTGGCCATAAGTCGGAGCCGCGGCAGGAGACCCAGTACTTC.

The V gene is TRBV5-4, the J gene TRBJ2-2; D perhaps matches TRBD1 (5 bases). Trimming took 6 bases from V and 1 from J, leaving 16 bases between them. The CDR3 is made up of 16 amino acids. Germline CDR1 SGHNT, CDR2 YYREEE (reference sequence). The CDR3 reads CASKLRGTGNTGELFF. The CDR3 nucleotides are TGTGCCAGCAAGCTCCGAGGCACAGGGAACACCGGGGAGCTGTTTTTT.